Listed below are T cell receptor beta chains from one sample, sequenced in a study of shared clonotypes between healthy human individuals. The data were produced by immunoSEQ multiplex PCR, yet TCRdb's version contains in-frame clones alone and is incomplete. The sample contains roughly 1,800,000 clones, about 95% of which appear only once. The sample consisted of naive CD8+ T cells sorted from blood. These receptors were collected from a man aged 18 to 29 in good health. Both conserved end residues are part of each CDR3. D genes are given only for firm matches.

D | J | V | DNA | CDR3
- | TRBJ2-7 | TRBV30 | TGTGCCTGGAGCTCTCCTGGAGGCTACGAGCAGTACTTC | CAWSSPGGYEQYF
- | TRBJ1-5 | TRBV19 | TGTGCCAGTAGCCCGGGACCGCAATTT | CASSPGPQF
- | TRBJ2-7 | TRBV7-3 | TGTGCCAGCAGCTTAACACCGGCCTACGAGCAGTACTTC | CASSLTPAYEQYF
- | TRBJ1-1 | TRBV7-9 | TGTGCCAGCAGCCATATGGAAGCTTTCTTT | CASSHMEAFF
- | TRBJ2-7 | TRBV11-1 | TGTGCCAGCAGCTTAGGGTCAGGGGTTCCCTACGAGCAGTACTTC | CASSLGSGVPYEQYF
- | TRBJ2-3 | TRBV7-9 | TGTGCCAGCGCACCTCGCAGCGGCGGATCCACAGATACGCAGTATTTT | CASAPRSGGSTDTQYF
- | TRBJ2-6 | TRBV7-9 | TGTGCCAGCAGCTTAGCGTGGGGGACCGGGGCCAACGTCCTGACTTTC | CASSLAWGTGANVLTF
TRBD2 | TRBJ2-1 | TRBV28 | TGTGCCAGCAGCTATCTAGCGGGGGTTAACAATGAGCAGTTCTTC | CASSYLAGVNNEQFF
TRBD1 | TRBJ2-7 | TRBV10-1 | TGCGCCAGCAGTCCGGGACAGTTGTACGAGCAGTACTTC | CASSPGQLYEQYF
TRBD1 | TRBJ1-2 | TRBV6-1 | TGTGCCAGCAGTGTAGGGACAGGGGGCGACTATGGCTACACCTTC | CASSVGTGGDYGYTF
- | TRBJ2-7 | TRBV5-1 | TGCGCCAGCAGCTTGGTAGTTCAGGGATTAGGGTCCTACGAGCAGTACTTC | CASSLVVQGLGSYEQYF
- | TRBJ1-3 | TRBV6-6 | TGTGCCAGCAGAGACGGACAGTACTCTGGAAACACCATATATTTT | CASRDGQYSGNTIYF
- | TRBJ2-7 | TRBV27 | TGTGCCAGCAGTTTGCAGGGACCCTCCTACGAGCAGTACTTC | CASSLQGPSYEQYF
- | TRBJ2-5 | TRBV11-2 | TGTGCCAGCAGCTTAGAGTGGGGGAGTCAAGAGACCCAGTACTTC | CASSLEWGSQETQYF
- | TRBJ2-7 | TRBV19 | TGTGCCAGTAGTGCGGGACCCTTCTACGAGCAGTACTTC | CASSAGPFYEQYF
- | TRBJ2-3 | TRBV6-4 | TGTGCCAGCAGTGACTTGTCCGGACAGAGCACAGATACGCAGTATTTT | CASSDLSGQSTDTQYF
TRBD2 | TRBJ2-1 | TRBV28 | TGTGCCAGCAGTACTTTAAGGGAGCGGGGGAACTACAATGAGCAGTTCTTC | CASSTLRERGNYNEQFF
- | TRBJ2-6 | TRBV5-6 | TGTGCCAGCAGCTTCTCTCTCGTCCTGACTTTC | CASSFSLVLTF
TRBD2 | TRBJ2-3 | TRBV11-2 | TGTGCCAGCACCAGGGAAGGCGGGGGGTCGGGAGATACGCAGTATTTT | CASTREGGGSGDTQYF
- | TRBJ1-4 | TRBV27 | TGTGCCAGCAGTTTATTGGGGAATGGTGAAAAACTGTTTTTT | CASSLLGNGEKLFF